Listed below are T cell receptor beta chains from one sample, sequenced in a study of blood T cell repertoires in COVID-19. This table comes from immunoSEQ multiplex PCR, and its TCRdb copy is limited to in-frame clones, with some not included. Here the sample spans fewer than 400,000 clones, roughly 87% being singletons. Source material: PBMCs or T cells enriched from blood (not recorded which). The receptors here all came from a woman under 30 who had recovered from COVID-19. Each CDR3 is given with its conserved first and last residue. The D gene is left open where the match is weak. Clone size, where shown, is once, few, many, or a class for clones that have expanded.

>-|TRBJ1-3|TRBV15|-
CATSKDTAGNTIYF
TGTGCCACCAGCAAAGACACTGCGGGAAACACCATATATTTT
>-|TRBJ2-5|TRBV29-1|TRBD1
CSVWTGGRETQYF
TGCAGCGTTTGGACAGGGGGCCGTGAGACCCAGTACTTC
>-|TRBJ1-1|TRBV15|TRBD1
CATSRGGTGVVTTEAFF
TGTGCCACCAGCAGAGGGGGGACAGGGGTAGTGACCACTGAAGCTTTCTTT
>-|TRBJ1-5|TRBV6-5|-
CASSYKMVVGNQPQHF
TGTGCCAGCAGTTACAAGATGGTGGTAGGCAATCAGCCCCAGCATTTT
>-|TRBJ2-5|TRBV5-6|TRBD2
CASSSQREGGETQYF
TGTGCCAGCAGCTCACAGCGGGAGGGCGGGGAGACCCAGTACTTC
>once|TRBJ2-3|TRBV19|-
CASTDRSTDTQYF
TGTGCCAGTACAGACAGAAGCACAGATACGCAGTATTTT
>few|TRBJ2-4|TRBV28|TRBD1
CASSLGTGKSKNIQYF
TGTGCCAGCAGTTTAGGGACAGGGAAATCCAAAAACATTCAGTACTTC
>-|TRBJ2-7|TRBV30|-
CAWSVGGLGSEQYF
TGTGCCTGGAGTGTTGGAGGTCTCGGGAGCGAGCAGTACTTC
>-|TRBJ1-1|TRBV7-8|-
CASSPRWNTEAFF
TGTGCCAGCAGCCCTCGTTGGAACACTGAAGCTTTCTTT
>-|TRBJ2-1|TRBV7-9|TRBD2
CASSIRTSGSYNEQFF
TGTGCCAGCAGCATAAGGACTAGCGGCTCCTACAATGAGCAGTTCTTC
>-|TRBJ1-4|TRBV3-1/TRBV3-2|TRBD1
CASTQGSGGVEKLFF
TGTGCCAGCACCCAAGGGTCAGGGGGCGTTGAAAAACTGTTTTTT
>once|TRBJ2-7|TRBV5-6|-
CASRLRAGGNEQYF
TGTGCCAGCAGGCTTCGGGCAGGGGGGAACGAGCAGTACTTC
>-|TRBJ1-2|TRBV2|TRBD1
CASSVLDRGGYTF
TGTGCCAGCAGTGTCTTGGACAGGGGAGGCTACACCTTC
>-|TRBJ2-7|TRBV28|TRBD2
CASRLAGGSRYEQYF
TGTGCCAGCAGACTAGCGGGAGGGTCAAGGTACGAGCAGTACTTC
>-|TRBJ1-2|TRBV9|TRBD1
CASSLAGQGVYGYTF
TGTGCCAGCAGCTTAGCGGGACAGGGGGTCTATGGCTACACCTTC
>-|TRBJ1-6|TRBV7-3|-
CASSLSGNSPLHF
TGTGCCAGCAGCCTCTCGGGAAATTCACCCCTCCACTTT
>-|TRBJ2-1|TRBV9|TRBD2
CASSASGSIDEQFF
TGTGCCAGCAGCGCAAGCGGGAGCATCGATGAGCAGTTCTTC
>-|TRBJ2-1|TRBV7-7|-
CASSLAPTIEYNEQFF
TGTGCCAGCAGCTTAGCTCCGACTATCGAGTACAATGAGCAGTTCTTC
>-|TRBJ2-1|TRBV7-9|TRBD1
CASSSGGTGVVNEQFF
TGTGCCAGCAGCTCGGGCGGGACAGGGGTGGTGAATGAGCAGTTCTTC
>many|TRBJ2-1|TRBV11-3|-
CASSRTAGAYNEQFF
TGTGCCAGCAGCCGAACGGCCGGGGCCTACAATGAGCAGTTCTTC
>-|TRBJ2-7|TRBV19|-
CASSWGDAYSYEQYF
TGTGCCAGTAGTTGGGGGGACGCCTACTCCTACGAGCAGTACTTC
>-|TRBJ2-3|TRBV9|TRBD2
CASSVTGRGYTDTQYF
TGTGCCAGCAGCGTAACTGGGCGGGGGTACACAGATACGCAGTATTTT
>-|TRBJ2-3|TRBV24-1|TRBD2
CATSDSGKREVRDTQYF
TGTGCCACCAGTGATTCTGGAAAGCGGGAGGTGAGAGATACGCAGTATTTT
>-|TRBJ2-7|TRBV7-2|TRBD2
CASTSKRTSGGEQYF
TGTGCCAGCACCTCAAAAAGGACTAGCGGGGGCGAGCAGTACTTC
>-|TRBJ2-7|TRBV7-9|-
CASSLLLVSGEQYF
TGTGCCAGCAGCTTACTTCTCGTTTCGGGGGAGCAGTACTTC
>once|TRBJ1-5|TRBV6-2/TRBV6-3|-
CASSHRVWPQHF
TGTGCCAGCAGCCATCGCGTCTGGCCCCAGCATTTT
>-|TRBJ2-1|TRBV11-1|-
CASSLGQGWGEQFF
TGTGCCAGCAGCTTAGGTCAGGGGTGGGGTGAGCAGTTCTTC